What follows are 32 T cell receptor beta chains derived from one specimen sequenced in a study of blood T cell repertoires in COVID-19. The data were produced by immunoSEQ multiplex PCR, yet TCRdb's version contains in-frame clones alone and is incomplete. The sample lists around 280,000 clones, around 81% occurring once. The sample was peripheral blood. The receptors here all came from a woman aged 50 to 65 with active or convalescent COVID-19.

This clone has more than one count but fewer than ten. The chain combines TRBV7-2 with TRBJ2-2; D unresolved. Trimming shortened V by 5 bases and J by 4 bases, and 20 bases separated the two germline ends. CDR1 and CDR2 (germline): SGHTA, FQGNSA. This CDR3 contains 17 residues. CDR3 nucleotides: TGTGCCAGCAGCCGCTGGCAGCCCCGCTCGGGCACCGGGGAGCTGTTTTTT. Translating it yields CASSRWQPRSGTGELFF.

The chain is built from TRBV5-6 and TRBJ2-2; the D gene is possibly TRBD2 (6 bases). The CDR3 totals 16 residues. Trimming removed 1 base from V and 1 base from J, with 11 bases in between. The germline V gene encodes CDR1 SGHDT and CDR2 YYEEEE. The CDR3 bases are TGTGCCAGCAGCTTGTTTGGGCGGGGGAACACCGGGGAGCTGTTTTTT. Its translation: CASSLFGRGNTGELFF.

This clone was found once. The chain joins TRBV4-1 to TRBJ2-1; 7 nucleotides match TRBD2. CDR1 MGHRA and CDR2 YSYEKL come from the germline V gene. The CDR3 spans 16 residues. With 2 bases clipped from V and 4 bases from J, the junction kept 8 bases outside the gene matches. CDR3 loop: CASSQPKRDPYNEQFF. Here the CDR3 DNA reads TGCGCCAGCAGCCAACCAAAGCGGGATCCTTACAATGAGCAGTTCTTC.

The CDR3 region has the DNA TGTGCCAGTAGCGGACAGGGGAGCAATCAGCCCCAGCATTTT. Protein product: CASSGQGSNQPQHF. The rearrangement joins TRBV25-1 to TRBJ1-5; 9 bases map to TRBD1. Germline-derived CDR1 and CDR2 are MGHDK and SYGVNS. The V segment lost 9 bases and the J segment 1 base; nucleotides outside the gene matches: 4. The CDR3 has 14 amino acids.

V gene TRBV5-4 combines with J gene TRBJ1-6; 8 nucleotides align to TRBD1. V lost 4 bases to trimming and J lost 7 bases; unmatched junction nucleotides: 4. The germline gives CDR1 SGHNT, CDR2 YYREEE (reference sequence). This CDR3 is built from 14 residues. This chain's CDR3 is CASSRQGLNSPLHF. The CDR3 nucleotides read TGTGCCAGCAGCCGACAGGGGTTAAATTCACCCCTCCACTTT. The variable domain in full, completed from reference TRBV5-4 and TRBJ1-6, reads ETGVTQSPTHLIKTRGQQVTLRCSSQSGHNTVSWYQQALGQGPQFIFQYYREEENGRGNFPPRFSGLQFPNYSSELNVNALELDDSALYLCASSRQGLNSPLHFGNGTRLTVT.

The chain is built from TRBV7-9 and TRBJ2-1; 12 bases fit TRBD2. This CDR3 contains 17 residues. Germline V gene data show CDR1 as SEHNR and CDR2 as FQNEAQ (reference sequence). The junction had 6 bases not matched to a gene; V was cut back by 5 bases and J by 1 base. CDR3 sequence: CASSVTSGRGSYNEQFF. CDR3 coding DNA: TGTGCCAGCAGCGTGACTAGCGGGAGAGGGTCCTACAATGAGCAGTTCTTC.

The V call is TRBV5-4, the J call TRBJ2-1; perhaps TRBD2 as D (6 bases). The CDR3 contains 15 residues. V was clipped by 0 bases and J by 4 bases, with 11 bases between them. Germline V lookup: CDR1 SGHNT, CDR2 YYREEE (reference sequence). The CDR3 coding sequence is TGTGCCAGCAGCTTGGCAGCGGGCCTATACAATGAGCAGTTCTTC. It encodes CASSLAAGLYNEQFF. Full variable domain (outside the CDR3, taken from reference TRBV5-4 and TRBJ2-1): ETGVTQSPTHLIKTRGQQVTLRCSSQSGHNTVSWYQQALGQGPQFIFQYYREEENGRGNFPPRFSGLQFPNYSSELNVNALELDDSALYLCASSLAAGLYNEQFFGPGTRLTVL.

The chain employs TRBV27 and TRBJ2-3, with D possibly matching TRBD1 (6 bases). The CDR3 contains 15 residues. Germline loops: CDR1 MNHEY, CDR2 SMNVEV (reference sequence). Between the trimmed V and J ends, which lost 1 base and 4 bases, there was a span of 12 bases. CDR3 region: CASSLWGLKADTQYF. CDR3 coding DNA: TGTGCCAGCAGTTTATGGGGGCTCAAGGCAGATACGCAGTATTTT.

The V gene is TRBV2, the J gene TRBJ2-6; 10 bases line up with TRBD1. The junction had 8 bases not matched to a gene; V was cut back by 6 bases and J by 3 bases. CDR1 is SNHLY, CDR2 FYNNEI, per germline. CDR3 length: 17 amino acids. The CDR3 DNA reads as TGTGCCAGCAGAAGGGACAGGGGAGGTGGTGGGGCCAACGTCCTGACTTTC. It encodes CASRRDRGGGGANVLTF. The full variable domain, completed using reference TRBV2 and TRBJ2-6, is EPEVTQTPSHQVTQMGQEVILRCVPISNHLYFYWYRQILGQKVEFLVSFYNNEISEKSEIFDDQFSVERPDGSNFTLKIRSTKLEDSAMYFCASRRDRGGGGANVLTFGAGSRLTVL.

The chain uses TRBV28 and TRBJ2-7; 10 bases match TRBD1. CDR3 length: 17 residues. V gave up 6 bases and J gave up 0 bases; unmatched junction bases: 11. Germline CDR1 MDHEN, CDR2 SYDVKM. The CDR3 DNA reads as TGTGCCAGCAGGTCCACTCTCGGGACAGGGGACTCCTACGAGCAGTACTTC. This gives the protein CASRSTLGTGDSYEQYF.

This chain uses TRBV12-3 or TRBV12-4 with TRBJ1-6; no reliable D call. The CDR3 loop spans 13 amino acids. V was pared by 2 bases and J by 5 bases, with 4 bases between. The CDR3 sequence: CASSLRDNSPLHF. The CDR3 bases are TGTGCCAGCAGTTTACGGGATAATTCACCCCTCCACTTT.

This clone was counted a single time. The chain has TRBV28 and TRBJ1-2; possibly TRBD1 for D (5 bases). The CDR3 covers 16 residues. V lost 4 bases to trimming and J lost 6 bases, with 21 bases between them. In germline, CDR1 is MDHEN, CDR2 SYDVKM. The CDR3 DNA is TGTGCCAGCAGTTCAGGAGGGCTTGGAGGAGGGGATGGCTACACCTTC. Protein product: CASSSGGLGGGDGYTF.

The chain is built from TRBV28 and TRBJ1-5; no definite D call. Germline CDR1 is MDHEN and CDR2 is SYDVKM. CDR3 length equals 15 residues. V gave up 4 bases and J gave up 5 bases, with 15 bases separating them. The CDR3 nucleotides are TGTGCCAGCAGTTCCCGGCGGGGTAGAGATCAGCCCCAGCATTTT. This sequence encodes CASSSRRGRDQPQHF.

V is TRBV18 and J is TRBJ1-3; D is uncertain. CDR1 is KGHSH and CDR2 is LQKENI in the germline V gene. Trimming left V 5 bases short and J 2 bases short, with 16 bases between. CDR3 length: 16 residues. The CDR3 spells CASSTSMSDTGNTIYF. DNA for the CDR3: TGTGCCAGCTCAACCTCAATGTCAGATACTGGAAACACCATATATTTT.

V is TRBV6-5 and J is TRBJ1-1, with a tentative D call TRBD1 (5 bases). CDR1 is MNHEY, CDR2 SVGAGI, per germline. V dropped 2 bases and J dropped 5 bases, with 12 bases sitting between them. The CDR3 has 14 residues. CDR3 amino acids: CASSYRGGETEAFF. CDR3 bases: TGTGCCAGCAGTTACCGGGGGGGGGAAACTGAAGCTTTCTTT.

The chain has TRBV3-1 (or the pseudogene TRBV3-2) and TRBJ2-7, with 8 bases identical to TRBD1. There are 13 residues in the CDR3. Trimming at V came to 3 bases and at J to 13 bases, leaving 11 bases not matched to a gene. The germline V gene has CDR1 LGHDT and CDR2 YNNKEL (reference sequence). CDR3 protein: CASSHGGQGANYF. CDR3 DNA: TGTGCCAGCAGCCATGGTGGACAGGGTGCCAACTACTTC.

The CDR3 reads CAIRRTAYNEQFF. CDR3 DNA sequence: TGTGCCATTCGCAGGACAGCCTACAATGAGCAGTTCTTC. The V call is TRBV2, the J call TRBJ2-1; D is possibly TRBD1 (6 bases). Trimming took 10 bases from V and 2 from J, leaving 12 bases between them. CDR1 is SNHLY and CDR2 is FYNNEI in the germline V gene. The CDR3 length is 13 residues. Full variable domain (remainder filled in from reference TRBV2 and TRBJ2-1): EPEVTQTPSHQVTQMGQEVILRCVPISNHLYFYWYRQILGQKVEFLVSFYNNEISEKSEIFDDQFSVERPDGSNFTLKIRSTKLEDSAMYFCAIRRTAYNEQFFGPGTRLTVL.

This chain links TRBV7-9 with TRBJ1-1; D is undetermined. This CDR3 has 14 amino acids. Trimming pared 3 bases from V and 4 bases from J, leaving 12 bases between. Germline CDR1 reads SEHNR; CDR2 reads FQNEAQ (reference sequence). CDR3 in amino acids: CASSFSASSTEAFF. The CDR3 bases are TGTGCCAGCAGCTTCTCCGCCTCTAGCACTGAAGCTTTCTTT.

This rearrangement joins TRBV6-5 to TRBJ2-7; D might be TRBD2 (7 bases). This CDR3 has 15 residues. CDR1 is MNHEY and CDR2 is SVGAGI in the germline V gene. The V and J ends lost 6 bases and 4 bases respectively, with 19 bases between them. CDR3 nucleotides: TGTGCCAGCAGCTACCTGCGGGGGCATGTTTACGAGCAGTACTTC. Encoded protein: CASSYLRGHVYEQYF.

CDR3 nucleotide sequence: TGTGCCAGCAGCTTAGGGGGTACGGGGCAGCCCCAGCATTTT. This translates into CASSLGGTGQPQHF. The rearrangement joins TRBV7-8 to TRBJ1-5; D call uncertain. The CDR3 length is 14 residues. With 1 base removed from V and 7 bases from J, the gap between germline ends came to 11 bases. The germline V gene encodes CDR1 SGHVS and CDR2 FQNEAQ.

The chain combines TRBV28 with TRBJ2-2; 13 nucleotides agree with TRBD2. With V trimmed by 6 bases and J by 8 bases, 12 bases remained unmatched. Germline V gives CDR1 MDHEN, CDR2 SYDVKM. The CDR3 spans 17 residues. This CDR3 is CASRSLGLAGAGGELFF. The CDR3 DNA sequence: TGTGCCAGCAGGTCGCTCGGACTAGCGGGAGCGGGTGGGGAGCTGTTTTTT.

This chain uses TRBV5-4 with TRBJ2-1; TRBD2 aligns across 9 bases. V gave up 3 bases and J gave up 6 bases; unmatched junction bases: 4. Germline CDR1 and CDR2: SGHNT and YYREEE (reference sequence). CDR3 length equals 14 residues. The CDR3 reads CASSWGTSSNEQFF. For the CDR3, the DNA is TGTGCCAGCAGCTGGGGGACTAGCAGCAATGAGCAGTTCTTC. The full variable domain, completed using reference TRBV5-4 and TRBJ2-1, is ETGVTQSPTHLIKTRGQQVTLRCSSQSGHNTVSWYQQALGQGPQFIFQYYREEENGRGNFPPRFSGLQFPNYSSELNVNALELDDSALYLCASSWGTSSNEQFFGPGTRLTVL.

The chain couples TRBV9 to TRBJ2-2, with 9 bases matching TRBD2. Germline values: CDR1 SGDLS, CDR2 YYNGEE. The CDR3 runs to 15 residues. V shed 4 bases, J shed 5 bases, and the junction held 6 bases outside the gene matches. Here the CDR3 DNA reads TGTGCCAGCAGCCCAAGCGGGAGGACGACCGGGGAGCTGTTTTTT. Translated: CASSPSGRTTGELFF.

Comment on this clone: At the DNA level, this CDR3 is encoded by other sequences in the same sample as well. This chain uses TRBV5-1 with TRBJ1-1, with 10 bases aligning to TRBD1. Germline V gene data show CDR1 as SGHRS and CDR2 as YFSETQ. The CDR3 contains 14 residues. Trimming took 4 bases from V and 5 from J; bases not matched to a gene: 5. CDR3 residues: CASSQGTGETEAFF. The CDR3 DNA reads as TGCGCCAGCAGCCAAGGGACAGGGGAGACTGAAGCTTTCTTT.

The J gene is TRBJ2-1, the V gene TRBV7-9, with 7 bases aligning to TRBD2. Germline V gene data show CDR1 as SEHNR and CDR2 as FQNEAQ (reference sequence). With V trimmed by 1 base and J by 0 bases, 9 bases remained unmatched. The length of the CDR3 is 18 residues. The CDR3 nucleotides read TGTGCCAGCAGCTTAGGGTTCGCGGGAGCGCACTCCTACAATGAGCAGTTCTTC. The encoded protein is CASSLGFAGAHSYNEQFF.

The chain joins TRBV4-1 to TRBJ2-1; 10 bases fit TRBD2. Trimming took 4 bases from V and 6 from J; bases not matched to a gene: 24. CDR1 is MGHRA and CDR2 is YSYEKL in the germline V gene. CDR3 size: 21 residues. The CDR3 DNA is TGCGCCAGCAGCCTAGCCCCCGCGGTCGGGAAGTTTAGGACTAGCGGCAATGAGCAGTTCTTC. Translated, it gives CASSLAPAVGKFRTSGNEQFF.

The rearrangement links TRBV19 to TRBJ2-6, with D perhaps TRBD1 (5 bases). Germline loops: CDR1 LNHDA, CDR2 SQIVND (reference sequence). The CDR3 has 16 amino acids. The V and J ends lost 7 bases and 1 base respectively, with 14 bases between them. The CDR3 is CASMRQGSSGANVLTF. The CDR3 DNA sequence: TGTGCCAGTATGCGGCAGGGCTCTTCTGGGGCCAACGTCCTGACTTTC.

The V and J genes are TRBV9 and TRBJ2-3; D remains unclear. Trimming took off 3 bases at V and 0 bases at J, with 14 bases between the two ends. CDR1 SGDLS and CDR2 YYNGEE come from the germline V gene. The length of the CDR3 is 16 residues. Here the CDR3 reads CASSALSRSSTDTQYF. In DNA form, the CDR3 reads TGTGCCAGCAGCGCTCTTAGCAGATCTAGCACAGATACGCAGTATTTT.

Points on this clone: Other nucleotide sequences from this sample produce the same CDR3. This chain uses TRBV10-3 with TRBJ1-1; 9 bases map to TRBD1. V was clipped by 5 bases and J by 7 bases; unmatched bases: 5. Looked up from germline, CDR1 is ENHRY and CDR2 is SYGVKD. CDR3 length equals 13 residues. CDR3 DNA: TGTGCCATCAGTCCGGGACAGGGAAGTGAAGCTTTCTTT. Translated: CAISPGQGSEAFF.

V and J are TRBV19 and TRBJ2-7, with 10 bases that match TRBD2. Trimming took 3 bases from V and 2 from J; bases not matched to a gene: 13. Per the germline V gene, CDR1 is LNHDA and CDR2 is SQIVND (reference sequence). This CDR3 contains 18 residues. The CDR3 nucleotides are TGTGCCAGTAGTATTCGGGTTAGCGGGAGGATCGAAGCCTACGAGCAGTACTTC. Translating it yields CASSIRVSGRIEAYEQYF.

For the CDR3, the DNA is TGTGCCAGCAGCCGGACTAGCGGGATGAGCTCCTACAATGAGCAGTTCTTC. Translating it yields CASSRTSGMSSYNEQFF. The gene calls are TRBV7-9 and TRBJ2-1; 12 nucleotides align to TRBD2. CDR1 and CDR2 (germline): SEHNR, FQNEAQ (reference sequence). The CDR3 sequence is 17 residues long. V trimming: 5 bases; J trimming: 0 bases; junction bases outside the gene matches: 5.

The genes are TRBV19 and TRBJ2-5; D may be TRBD2 (5 bases). The V gene's germline CDR1 is LNHDA and CDR2 SQIVND (reference sequence). The CDR3 is 12 residues long. V lost 3 bases and J 5 bases, leaving 7 bases between the germline ends. The CDR3 coding sequence is TGTGCCAGTAGTATGGGCGGGGAGACCCAGTACTTC. Translation gives CASSMGGETQYF.